What follows are 24 T cell receptor beta chains derived from one specimen sequenced in a study of T cell responses to AZD1222 COVID-19 vaccine. Clones were sequenced by immunoSEQ multiplex PCR, and TCRdb holds only the in-frame ones, with some missing. The profile shows approximately 150,000 clones, more than 85% of them singletons. This specimen consisted of peripheral blood, obtained on day 0 of AZD1222 vaccination. The receptor set was obtained from an adult in good health.

This clone was observed a single time. This chain joins TRBV4-2 and TRBJ1-2; 7 positions agree with TRBD1. Germline V lookup: CDR1 LGHNA, CDR2 YNFKEQ. The V segment lost 1 base and the J segment 0 bases; nucleotides outside the gene matches: 8. This CDR3 is 17 amino acids long. The CDR3 spells CASSQGHSGTANYGYTF. CDR3 sequence (DNA): TGTGCCAGCAGCCAAGGGCACTCCGGGACAGCTAACTATGGCTACACCTTC.

This chain joins TRBV5-1 and TRBJ1-2; 9 bases map to TRBD1. CDR1 and CDR2 (germline): SGHRS, YFSETQ. The trim removed 4 bases at V and 2 bases at J, leaving 6 bases unmatched. The CDR3 is 15 residues long. CDR3 bases: TGCGCCAGCAGCACCGGGACAGGGCCAAACTATGGCTACACCTTC. It is translated as CASSTGTGPNYGYTF.

This sequence joins TRBV6-1 and TRBJ1-6, with TRBD1 identical over 8 bases. The CDR3 is 14 amino acids. Losses at the gene ends were 5 bases for V and 5 bases for J; bases not matched to a gene: 2. The germline V gene encodes CDR1 MNHNS and CDR2 SASEGT. The CDR3 DNA follows: TGTGCCAGCAGTTCACAGGGGGATAATTCACCCCTCCACTTT. It is translated as CASSSQGDNSPLHF.

This chain connects TRBV11-3 to TRBJ2-7, with D possibly matching TRBD2 (5 bases). V lost 1 base and J 5 bases, leaving 9 bases between the germline ends. Germline V gives CDR1 SGHNT, CDR2 YENEEA. The CDR3 is 13 amino acids. The CDR3 nucleotides read TGTGCCAGCAGCTTAGTTAGCGACGACGAGCAGTACTTC. Translating gives CASSLVSDDEQYF.

This chain links TRBV24-1 with TRBJ2-7, with D tentatively TRBD1 (5 bases). The CDR3 has 14 residues. V dropped 4 bases and J dropped 6 bases, with 15 bases sitting between them. Germline V lookup: CDR1 KGHDR, CDR2 SFDVKD. This CDR3 is CATSERADSGEQYF. CDR3 DNA sequence: TGTGCCACCAGTGAGCGAGCTGACAGTGGCGAGCAGTACTTC.

The chain recombines TRBV4-2 with TRBJ1-1, with 7 positions matching TRBD1. Losses at the gene ends were 6 bases for V and 5 bases for J; bases not matched to a gene: 9. Germline assignment: CDR1 LGHNA and CDR2 YNFKEQ. The CDR3 loop spans 14 amino acids. In DNA, the CDR3 is TGTGCCAGCAGACCCGACAGGGCGGCAACTGAAGCTTTCTTT. It yields the protein CASRPDRAATEAFF.

The chain couples TRBV18 to TRBJ1-1; D possibly corresponds to TRBD1 (5 bases). This CDR3 spans 15 amino acids. Germline V lookup: CDR1 KGHSH, CDR2 LQKENI. Trimming removed 4 bases at V and 1 base at J, with 13 bases between. The CDR3 is CASSRLQGENTEAFF. CDR3 sequence (DNA): TGTGCCAGCTCACGCCTCCAGGGAGAGAACACTGAAGCTTTCTTT.

This clone showed up just a few times. The J gene is TRBJ2-7, the V gene TRBV2; D might be TRBD1 (5 bases). CDR1 and CDR2 from the germline V gene are SNHLY and FYNNEI. V gave up 6 bases and J gave up 3 bases, with 12 bases separating them. This CDR3 comprises 13 residues. This chain's CDR3 is CASRGRAFYEQYF. CDR3 sequence (DNA): TGTGCCAGCAGGGGCAGGGCTTTCTACGAGCAGTACTTC.

The V call is TRBV6-2 or TRBV6-3, the J call TRBJ1-1; D not certain. V was cut by 6 bases and J by 0 bases, with 11 bases left in between. The CDR3 consists of 14 residues. Germline assignment: CDR1 MNHEY and CDR2 SVGEGT. The CDR3 sequence is CASSRALVNTEAFF. The CDR3, as DNA: TGTGCCAGCAGCCGAGCCCTAGTGAACACTGAAGCTTTCTTT.

The CDR3 region has the DNA TGTGCCAGCAGCATCCGGGCAGGGCGATACAATGAGCAGTTCTTC. Translating it yields CASSIRAGRYNEQFF. The rearrangement joins TRBV27 to TRBJ2-1; D perhaps matches TRBD1 (5 bases). Trimming left V 6 bases short and J 4 bases short, with 16 bases between. In germline, CDR1 is MNHEY, CDR2 SMNVEV (reference sequence). This CDR3 has 15 residues.

The V and J genes are TRBV7-9 and TRBJ1-2; 7 positions agree with TRBD1. CDR1 and CDR2 (germline): SEHNR, FQNEAQ (reference sequence). This CDR3 is built from 15 residues. V lost 5 bases, J lost 5 bases, and 11 bases stayed unmatched. The CDR3 nucleotides read TGTGCCAGCAGCATAAGAGGGGGCGCGGAGTATGGCTACACCTTC. It translates to CASSIRGGAEYGYTF.

This chain uses TRBV3-1 (or the pseudogene TRBV3-2) with TRBJ2-7; 9 bases agree with TRBD1. This CDR3 is built from 15 residues. Per germline, CDR1 LGHDT and CDR2 YNNKEL (reference sequence). J was trimmed by 4 bases and V by 2 bases; bases with no gene match: 6. The DNA for the CDR3 is TGTGCCAGCAGCCAAACAGGGGGCGTTCTATACGAGCAGTACTTC. It translates to CASSQTGGVLYEQYF.

The V call is TRBV6-1, the J call TRBJ1-2; D gene uncertain. V lost 2 bases to trimming and J lost 3 bases, with 4 bases between them. From germline, CDR1 is MNHNS and CDR2 SASEGT. The CDR3 sequence is 12 residues long. CDR3 amino acids: CASSEPDYGYTF. The CDR3 DNA is TGTGCCAGCAGTGAACCAGACTATGGCTACACCTTC.

The count of this clone is one. V usage is TRBV4-1 and J usage is TRBJ2-2, with TRBD1 matching over 7 bases. J lost 2 bases, V lost 1 base, and 4 bases had no gene match. The CDR3 totals 16 residues. Germline V gene lookup returns CDR1 MGHRA and CDR2 YSYEKL. CDR3 bases: TGCGCCAGCAGCCAAGTTGACAGGGCAAACACCGGGGAGCTGTTTTTT. This translates into CASSQVDRANTGELFF.

V is TRBV12-3 or TRBV12-4 and J is TRBJ2-5; D not certain. This CDR3 is 12 amino acids long. Trimming cost V 4 bases and J 5 bases, with 8 bases left between them. CDR3 DNA: TGTGCCAGCAGTTCCTCTGGGGAGACCCAGTACTTC. It yields the protein CASSSSGETQYF.

The chain couples TRBV7-9 to TRBJ2-3, with 14 bases that match TRBD2. The CDR3 length is 16 residues. Per germline, CDR1 SEHNR and CDR2 FQNEAQ (reference sequence). V was pared by 5 bases and J by 9 bases, with 10 bases of the junction left unmatched. CDR3 bases: TGTGCCAGCAGCCCCGACTGGACTAGCGGGGGGTTCACGCAGTATTTT. Translated, it gives CASSPDWTSGGFTQYF.

The rearrangement joins TRBV4-1 to TRBJ1-3, with no clear D. The CDR3 loop spans 17 amino acids. Germline loops: CDR1 MGHRA, CDR2 YSYEKL. Trimming stripped 2 bases from V and 0 bases from J, with 14 bases between. The chain's CDR3 is CASSQTEAPNSGNTIYF. The CDR3 nucleotides are TGCGCCAGCAGCCAAACGGAAGCACCCAACTCTGGAAACACCATATATTTT.

The rearrangement uses TRBV25-1 and TRBJ2-2, with 9 positions matching TRBD1. The CDR3 spans 17 residues. After removal of 1 base from V and 5 bases from J, the junction contained 8 bases not matched to a gene. From germline, CDR1 is MGHDK and CDR2 SYGVNS. CDR3 protein: CASSESYRQGGTGELFF. The CDR3 nucleotides read TGTGCCAGCAGTGAATCTTATAGACAGGGGGGTACCGGGGAGCTGTTTTTT.

The gene calls are TRBV27 and TRBJ2-4; no definite D call. This CDR3 has 14 amino acids. Between the trimmed V and J ends, which lost 1 base and 2 bases, there was a span of 6 bases. From germline, CDR1 is MNHEY and CDR2 SMNVEV (reference sequence). The chain's CDR3 is CASSLLGSKNIQYF. As DNA, the CDR3 is TGTGCCAGCAGTTTATTGGGTTCCAAAAACATTCAGTACTTC.

The chain has TRBV24-1 and TRBJ1-4; D might be TRBD1 (6 bases). Germline V CDR1 and CDR2: KGHDR, SFDVKD. Trimming pared 1 base from V and 4 bases from J, leaving 24 bases between. The CDR3 runs to 20 residues. CDR3 DNA: TGTGCCACCAGTGATTTTCCCCCAAAAGTACAGGGTATGGGTAATGAAAAACTGTTTTTT. Its protein product is CATSDFPPKVQGMGNEKLFF.

The chain is built from TRBV6-5 and TRBJ2-7; the D is unclear. V was trimmed by 8 bases and J by 5 bases, leaving 19 bases between them. The V gene's germline CDR1 is MNHEY and CDR2 SVGAGI. This CDR3 is 14 amino acids long. The CDR3 coding sequence is TGTGCCAGCCAATGGGCCTGGGGTGAGCACGAGCAGTACTTC. Its translation is CASQWAWGEHEQYF.

The CDR3 here is CASSPSSGGAANTGELFF. DNA for the CDR3: TGCGCCAGCAGCCCCTCTAGCGGGGGGGCCGCGAACACCGGGGAGCTGTTTTTT. V is TRBV4-1 and J is TRBJ2-2; TRBD2 aligns across 12 bases. The CDR3 has 18 residues. V gave up 4 bases and J gave up 0 bases; unmatched junction bases: 6. Germline assignment: CDR1 MGHRA and CDR2 YSYEKL.

The rearrangement links TRBV16 to TRBJ1-5; possibly TRBD1 for D (5 bases). Germline V gives CDR1 KGHSY, CDR2 FQNENV. The germline V and J ends were trimmed by 0 bases and 6 bases, with 12 bases remaining between them. The CDR3 length is 15 residues. This CDR3 reads CASSQSGGVFQPQHF. The CDR3 nucleotides read TGTGCCAGCAGCCAATCGGGGGGGGTTTTTCAGCCCCAGCATTTT.

CDR3 bases: TGCGCCAGCAGCTTGGGGCAGGTTTACACCGGGGAGCTGTTTTTT. Translation gives CASSLGQVYTGELFF. The chain carries TRBV5-1 and TRBJ2-2; the D is unclear. Trimming cost V 0 bases and J 3 bases, with 9 bases left between them. The V gene's germline CDR1 is SGHRS and CDR2 YFSETQ. The CDR3 covers 15 residues.